These T cell receptor beta chains were read from a single sample in a study of T cells in Graves' hyperthyroidism and ophthalmopathy. TCRdb re-called the multiplex PCR reads through MiXCR, storing one row per CDR3 protein. The sample contains roughly 400,000 distinct CDR3 sequences, over 11% of which appear only once. Sample: blood. The receptors originated from a man in his fifties or sixties with Graves' ophthalmopathy. Both conserved end residues are part of each CDR3. Fields, in order: J gene, D gene, clone size, V gene, CDR3 protein, CDR3 DNA. D genes are given only for firm matches. A clone size is listed for some rows: how often the clone was seen (once, few, many), or a class if it is expanded.

j_call: TRBJ2-7
d_call: TRBD1
clone_size: -
v_call: TRBV28
cdr3_aa: CASSSHRGPYEQYF
cdr3_nt: TGTGCCAGCAGTTCCCACAGGGGTCCCTACGAGCAGTACTTC

j_call: TRBJ2-7
d_call: -
clone_size: many
v_call: TRBV5-1
cdr3_aa: CASSFSGSTYEQYF
cdr3_nt: TGCGCCAGCAGCTTTTCTGGGTCCACCTACGAGCAGTACTTC

j_call: TRBJ2-1
d_call: -
clone_size: -
v_call: TRBV5-5
cdr3_aa: CASSLVEAVNEQFF
cdr3_nt: TGTGCCAGCAGCTTGGTTGAAGCCGTGAATGAGCAGTTCTTC

j_call: TRBJ2-1
d_call: -
clone_size: many
v_call: TRBV20-1
cdr3_aa: CSAREVSVDYNEQFF
cdr3_nt: TGCAGTGCTAGAGAGGTCTCCGTGGATTACAATGAGCAGTTCTTC

j_call: TRBJ2-7
d_call: -
clone_size: many
v_call: TRBV5-1
cdr3_aa: CASSLLSVSSYEQYF
cdr3_nt: TGCGCCAGCAGCTTGCTGAGCGTGAGCTCCTACGAGCAGTACTTC

j_call: TRBJ2-1
d_call: TRBD2
clone_size: many
v_call: TRBV5-1
cdr3_aa: CASSLGASGNYNEQFF
cdr3_nt: TGCGCCAGCAGCTTGGGTGCTAGCGGCAATTACAATGAGCAGTTCTTC

j_call: TRBJ2-7
d_call: TRBD2
clone_size: few
v_call: TRBV20-1
cdr3_aa: CSARDVGGSSYEQYF
cdr3_nt: TGCAGTGCTAGAGATGTAGGCGGGAGCTCCTACGAGCAGTACTTC

j_call: TRBJ1-6
d_call: -
clone_size: few
v_call: TRBV5-1
cdr3_aa: CASSLDWGPRSYNSPLHF
cdr3_nt: TGCGCCAGCAGCTTGGATTGGGGGCCTCGCTCCTATAATTCACCCCTCCACTTT

j_call: TRBJ2-5
d_call: -
clone_size: many
v_call: TRBV11-2
cdr3_aa: CASSRHPDQETQYF
cdr3_nt: TGTGCCAGCAGCCGTCACCCGGACCAAGAGACCCAGTACTTC

j_call: TRBJ2-3
d_call: TRBD2
clone_size: many
v_call: TRBV20-1
cdr3_aa: CSASNLAGGGRTDTQYF
cdr3_nt: TGCAGTGCTAGTAACCTAGCGGGAGGGGGGCGCACAGATACGCAGTATTTT

j_call: TRBJ2-4
d_call: -
clone_size: -
v_call: TRBV27
cdr3_aa: CASSPRSGRNIQYF
cdr3_nt: TGTGCCAGCAGTCCCCGGAGCGGGCGGAACATTCAGTACTTC

j_call: TRBJ2-3
d_call: -
clone_size: few
v_call: TRBV10-3
cdr3_aa: CAISEFGSTDTQYF
cdr3_nt: TGTGCCATCAGTGAGTTCGGAAGCACAGATACGCAGTATTTT

j_call: TRBJ2-3
d_call: TRBD2
clone_size: many
v_call: TRBV20-1
cdr3_aa: CSAEPPGGKGATDTQYF
cdr3_nt: TGCAGTGCCGAACCTCCGGGGGGAAAAGGGGCAACAGATACGCAGTATTTT

j_call: TRBJ2-7
d_call: -
clone_size: -
v_call: TRBV6-5
cdr3_aa: CASSYSGSGYEQYF
cdr3_nt: TGTGCCAGCAGTTACTCGGGGTCCGGTTACGAGCAGTACTTC

j_call: TRBJ2-7
d_call: -
clone_size: many
v_call: TRBV20-1
cdr3_aa: CSASPADSYEQYF
cdr3_nt: TGCAGTGCTAGCCCGGCAGACTCCTACGAGCAGTACTTC

j_call: TRBJ2-7
d_call: -
clone_size: -
v_call: TRBV20-1
cdr3_aa: CSATWTYNYEQYF
cdr3_nt: TGCAGTGCTACGTGGACTTACAACTACGAGCAGTACTTC

j_call: TRBJ2-7
d_call: -
clone_size: many
v_call: TRBV7-4
cdr3_aa: CASSFIGAYYEQYF
cdr3_nt: TGTGCCAGCAGCTTCATAGGGGCGTACTACGAGCAGTACTTC

j_call: TRBJ2-5
d_call: TRBD2
clone_size: few
v_call: TRBV6-1
cdr3_aa: CASREGTSGRLETQYF
cdr3_nt: TGTGCCAGCAGAGAGGGGACTAGCGGGAGATTAGAGACCCAGTACTTC

j_call: TRBJ1-1
d_call: -
clone_size: many
v_call: TRBV5-8
cdr3_aa: CASSRLGGRLNTEAFF
cdr3_nt: TGTGCCAGCAGCCGTCTGGGGGGCAGGTTGAACACTGAAGCTTTCTTT

j_call: TRBJ1-1
d_call: TRBD1
clone_size: few
v_call: TRBV27
cdr3_aa: CASSTGSDEAFF
cdr3_nt: TGTGCCAGCTCGACAGGGTCGGATGAAGCTTTCTTT

j_call: TRBJ1-5
d_call: -
clone_size: many
v_call: TRBV10-3
cdr3_aa: CAISESTAGPERGNQPQHF
cdr3_nt: TGTGCCATCAGTGAGTCGACTGCGGGACCCGAGAGGGGCAATCAGCCCCAGCATTTT

j_call: TRBJ1-1
d_call: -
clone_size: many
v_call: TRBV20-1
cdr3_aa: CSADRPEATEAFF
cdr3_nt: TGCAGCGCGGACCGACCTGAGGCCACTGAAGCTTTCTTT

j_call: TRBJ2-7
d_call: -
clone_size: -
v_call: TRBV6-1
cdr3_aa: CASTSVGIPYEQYF
cdr3_nt: TGTGCCAGCACCTCAGTCGGGATTCCATACGAGCAGTACTTC

j_call: TRBJ2-3
d_call: TRBD1
clone_size: few
v_call: TRBV5-1
cdr3_aa: CASSHPGQGVSPDTQYF
cdr3_nt: TGCGCCAGCAGCCACCCGGGACAGGGAGTATCCCCAGATACGCAGTATTTT

j_call: TRBJ2-1
d_call: TRBD2
clone_size: -
v_call: TRBV7-7
cdr3_aa: CASSPWTSGSSYNEQFF
cdr3_nt: TGTGCTAGCAGCCCGTGGACTAGCGGGAGCTCCTACAATGAGCAGTTCTTC

j_call: TRBJ2-2
d_call: -
clone_size: -
v_call: TRBV28
cdr3_aa: CASRVQGRDTGELFF
cdr3_nt: TGTGCCAGCAGGGTTCAGGGGCGGGACACCGGGGAGCTGTTTTTT

j_call: TRBJ1-1
d_call: -
clone_size: few
v_call: TRBV5-4
cdr3_aa: CASSLSSNTEAFF
cdr3_nt: TGTGCCAGCAGCTTGTCATCGAACACTGAAGCTTTCTTT

j_call: TRBJ2-3
d_call: TRBD2
clone_size: few
v_call: TRBV20-1
cdr3_aa: CSASHRLAGNTQYF
cdr3_nt: TGCAGTGCTAGCCATAGACTAGCGGGTAATACGCAGTATTTT

j_call: TRBJ2-1
d_call: -
clone_size: many
v_call: TRBV7-9
cdr3_aa: CASSLVSDEQFF
cdr3_nt: TGTGCCAGCAGCTTAGTTTCGGATGAGCAGTTCTTC

j_call: TRBJ2-5
d_call: -
clone_size: many
v_call: TRBV24-1
cdr3_aa: CATSGRDSHVETQYF
cdr3_nt: TGTGCCACCAGTGGACGGGATTCACATGTGGAGACCCAGTACTTC

j_call: TRBJ2-3
d_call: -
clone_size: few
v_call: TRBV6-1
cdr3_aa: CASSPPPSTDTQYF
cdr3_nt: TGTGCCAGCAGCCCACCCCCTAGCACAGATACGCAGTATTTT

j_call: TRBJ1-1
d_call: TRBD1
clone_size: many
v_call: TRBV12-3/TRBV12-4
cdr3_aa: CASSALSGQGATEAFF
cdr3_nt: TGTGCCAGCAGTGCTCTCTCGGGACAGGGGGCAACCGAAGCTTTCTTT

j_call: TRBJ2-3
d_call: -
clone_size: -
v_call: TRBV19
cdr3_aa: CASSPKVGLVGADTQYF
cdr3_nt: TGTGCCAGTAGTCCAAAGGTGGGCCTAGTTGGTGCAGATACGCAGTATTTT

j_call: TRBJ2-7
d_call: -
clone_size: -
v_call: TRBV12-3/TRBV12-4
cdr3_aa: CASSSTVGPSREQYF
cdr3_nt: TGTGCCAGCAGTTCCACCGTTGGACCGAGCCGGGAGCAGTACTTC

j_call: TRBJ1-2
d_call: -
clone_size: few
v_call: TRBV5-1
cdr3_aa: CASSLAAQTGNYGYTF
cdr3_nt: TGCGCCAGCAGCCTGGCGGCCCAAACGGGTAACTATGGCTACACCTTC

j_call: TRBJ1-1
d_call: TRBD1
clone_size: many
v_call: TRBV12-3/TRBV12-4
cdr3_aa: CASSPLEGGDKNTEAFF
cdr3_nt: TGTGCCAGCAGCCCCCTCGAAGGGGGCGATAAAAACACTGAAGCTTTCTTT

j_call: TRBJ2-1
d_call: TRBD2
clone_size: few
v_call: TRBV29-1
cdr3_aa: CSVDPTSGMNEQFF
cdr3_nt: TGCAGCGTTGATCCCACTAGCGGGATGAATGAGCAGTTCTTC

j_call: TRBJ1-5
d_call: -
clone_size: many
v_call: TRBV2
cdr3_aa: CATRPGLGNQPQHF
cdr3_nt: TGTGCCACGCGGCCGGGTCTGGGCAATCAGCCCCAGCATTTT

j_call: TRBJ2-3
d_call: -
clone_size: many
v_call: TRBV2
cdr3_aa: CASSPIYSSTDTQYF
cdr3_nt: TGTGCCAGCAGTCCAATTTATTCCAGCACAGATACGCAGTATTTT

j_call: TRBJ2-4
d_call: -
clone_size: few
v_call: TRBV24-1
cdr3_aa: CATSATGGTKNIQYF
cdr3_nt: TGTGCCACCAGTGCTACAGGCGGCACCAAAAACATTCAGTACTTC

j_call: TRBJ2-2
d_call: TRBD2
clone_size: -
v_call: TRBV7-2
cdr3_aa: CASSFLAGAANTGELFF
cdr3_nt: TGTGCCAGCAGCTTCCTAGCGGGGGCCGCGAACACCGGGGAGCTGTTTTTT

j_call: TRBJ2-2
d_call: -
clone_size: few
v_call: TRBV5-1
cdr3_aa: CASSLAGQGKNTGELFF
cdr3_nt: TGCGCCAGCAGCTTGGCCGGCCAGGGAAAGAACACCGGGGAGCTGTTTTTT

j_call: TRBJ2-1
d_call: TRBD1
clone_size: -
v_call: TRBV5-8
cdr3_aa: CASSPGTGAVGRLYNEQFF
cdr3_nt: TGTGCCAGCAGCCCCGGGACAGGGGCCGTCGGCCGTTTATACAATGAGCAGTTCTTC

j_call: TRBJ2-3
d_call: -
clone_size: -
v_call: TRBV27
cdr3_aa: CASNRDMPTDTQYF
cdr3_nt: TGTGCCAGCAACAGGGATATGCCCACAGATACGCAGTATTTT

j_call: TRBJ2-3
d_call: TRBD1
clone_size: many
v_call: TRBV27
cdr3_aa: CASSLGTGWTDTQYF
cdr3_nt: TGTGCCAGCAGTTTAGGGACAGGGTGGACAGATACGCAGTATTTT

j_call: TRBJ2-3
d_call: TRBD1
clone_size: many
v_call: TRBV29-1
cdr3_aa: CSVGTGTTADTQYF
cdr3_nt: TGCAGCGTTGGGACAGGAACCACTGCAGATACGCAGTATTTT

j_call: TRBJ1-3
d_call: TRBD1
clone_size: -
v_call: TRBV9
cdr3_aa: CASNPSGQGGNTIYF
cdr3_nt: TGTGCCAGCAACCCCTCAGGACAGGGTGGAAACACCATATATTTT

j_call: TRBJ1-1
d_call: TRBD1
clone_size: few
v_call: TRBV6-2/TRBV6-3
cdr3_aa: CASSAGGQGVGEAFF
cdr3_nt: TGTGCCAGCAGTGCTGGAGGACAGGGCGTCGGCGAAGCTTTCTTT

j_call: TRBJ1-5
d_call: -
clone_size: -
v_call: TRBV5-8
cdr3_aa: CASSLEGDGNQPQHF
cdr3_nt: TGTGCCAGCAGCTTAGAGGGCGACGGCAATCAGCCCCAGCATTTT

j_call: TRBJ2-1
d_call: -
clone_size: many
v_call: TRBV5-1
cdr3_aa: CASSLASAYNEQFF
cdr3_nt: TGCGCCAGCAGCTTGGCTAGCGCCTACAATGAGCAGTTCTTC

j_call: TRBJ2-5
d_call: -
clone_size: -
v_call: TRBV15
cdr3_aa: CATSRAGPMAQYF
cdr3_nt: TGTGCCACCAGCAGAGCAGGGCCTATGGCCCAGTACTTC

j_call: TRBJ1-1
d_call: TRBD1
clone_size: few
v_call: TRBV20-1
cdr3_aa: CSARQGQYWDTEAFF
cdr3_nt: TGCAGTGCAAGACAGGGGCAATATTGGGACACTGAAGCCTTCTTT

j_call: TRBJ1-6
d_call: -
clone_size: -
v_call: TRBV3-1
cdr3_aa: CASSQAGTSYSPLHF
cdr3_nt: TGTGCCAGCAGCCAAGCCGGGACAAGCTATTCACCCCTCCACTTT

j_call: TRBJ2-3
d_call: -
clone_size: -
v_call: TRBV19
cdr3_aa: CASSTGLAISTDTQYF
cdr3_nt: TGTGCCAGTAGTACGGGACTGGCCATCAGCACAGATACGCAGTATTTT

j_call: TRBJ1-1
d_call: -
clone_size: -
v_call: TRBV11-3
cdr3_aa: CASTQGPGNTEAFF
cdr3_nt: TGTGCCAGCACGCAGGGGCCGGGGAACACTGAAGCTTTCTTT

j_call: TRBJ2-1
d_call: TRBD1
clone_size: many
v_call: TRBV20-1
cdr3_aa: CSARTGAIYNEQFF
cdr3_nt: TGCAGTGCTCGGACAGGCGCTATCTACAATGAGCAGTTCTTC

j_call: TRBJ2-5
d_call: -
clone_size: many
v_call: TRBV29-1
cdr3_aa: CSVQQGRETQYF
cdr3_nt: TGCAGCGTCCAACAGGGACGAGAGACCCAGTACTTC

j_call: TRBJ1-2
d_call: TRBD1
clone_size: many
v_call: TRBV20-1
cdr3_aa: CSAGTGGAYGYTF
cdr3_nt: TGCAGTGCAGGGACAGGGGGCGCTTATGGCTACACCTTC